This TCR beta chain was profiled in a study of blood T cell repertoires in COVID-19. Study background: Sample material is recorded as cDNA or gDNA derived from T cells, B-cell-depleted T cells, or PBMCs.

Original handling: Researchers report that nucleated cell counts were estimated from reference gene primer amplification. Produced via immunoSEQ multiplex PCR; TCRdb's table is partial and in-frame only. V, J and clone size were drawn from that table, and D and trimming were deduced from the DNA. This sample carries 250,000 to 300,000 clones, 80% to 90% of them seen once, and the ten largest clones take roughly a tenth. The Seattle site enrolled patients during active infection and followed them longitudinally. Worth noting for this clone: Within the sample, other DNA sequences also encode this same CDR3.

The germline V gene encodes CDR1 GTSNPN and CDR2 SVGIG (reference sequence). CDR3 size: 14 residues. V lost 0 bases to trimming and J lost 7 bases; unmatched junction nucleotides: 6. Sequencing input: peripheral blood. This receptor was taken from a woman between 65 and 79 years old with COVID-19, enrolled during active disease. The V call is TRBV30, the J call TRBJ1-5; 7 bases align to TRBD1. The chain's CDR3 is CAWSVSGGNQPQHF. Here the CDR3 DNA reads TGTGCCTGGAGTGTATCAGGGGGGAACCAGCCCCAGCATTTT.